A selection of T cell receptor beta chains follows, all from one sample in a study of T cell responses to AZD1222 COVID-19 vaccine. Only in-frame clones appear in the TCRdb table, and some are missing; sequencing was by immunoSEQ multiplex PCR. The table lists over 150,000 clones, over 75% of them singletons, with approximately 1.6% in the top ten. Sequencing was performed on peripheral blood, taken on day 0 of AZD1222 vaccination. Receptor source: an adult in good health. The CDR3 runs from the conserved cysteine through the conserved F or W. Each record gives: V gene, clone size, J gene, D gene, CDR3 DNA, CDR3 protein. The D gene is left open where the match is weak. For some rows the clone size is stated as once, few or many, or as a class when expanded; others skip it.

TRBV11-3	-	TRBJ2-4	TRBD1	TGTGCCAGCAGCTTAGGGGACAGGGAAGGCAACATTCAGTACTTC	CASSLGDREGNIQYF
TRBV28	once	TRBJ2-5	-	TGTGCCAGCAGCGAGGGCAGCCAAGAGACCCAGTACTTC	CASSEGSQETQYF
TRBV3-1/TRBV3-2	-	TRBJ2-5	-	TGTGCCAGCAGACTGTACCCGCGGCCAGAGACCCAGTACTTC	CASRLYPRPETQYF
TRBV6-5	-	TRBJ1-1	-	TGTGCCAGTCGGAACACTGAAGCTTTCTTT	CASRNTEAFF
TRBV6-6	-	TRBJ1-1	-	TGTGCCGGCCAGTCCAAGATGAACACTGAAGCTTTCTTT	CAGQSKMNTEAFF
TRBV7-2	few	TRBJ1-5	TRBD1	TGTGCCAGCAGTCGCGGACAGGGGGCATTGGTTCAGCCCCAGCATTTT	CASSRGQGALVQPQHF
TRBV6-5	-	TRBJ1-2	TRBD1	TGTGCCAGCAGGCCGAGACGGACAGGTGGCTATGGCTACACCTTC	CASRPRRTGGYGYTF
TRBV5-6	once	TRBJ1-3	-	TGTGCCAGCAGCCCAACGACTCGGCTAGGAAACACCATATATTTT	CASSPTTRLGNTIYF
TRBV24-1	-	TRBJ1-2	-	TGTGCCACCCCGTTTCCCCCCATCCGGGACACCCTGAGGTGGGGTGGCTACACCTTC	CATPFPPIRDTLRWGGYTF
TRBV30	-	TRBJ1-5	-	TGTGCCTGGAGTAAGACAGATAGCAATCAGCCCCAGCATTTT	CAWSKTDSNQPQHF
TRBV3-1/TRBV3-2	-	TRBJ2-7	-	TGTGCCAGCAGCCAAGGAGGGGACGAGCAGTACTTC	CASSQGGDEQYF
TRBV28	-	TRBJ1-5	-	TGTGCCAGCAGTTACCCCCTACAGGGCCGCAATCAGCCCCAGCATTTT	CASSYPLQGRNQPQHF